This is a list of T cell receptor beta chains from one sample in a study of regulatory T cells. TCRdb's copy holds only in-frame clones and misses some; the assay was immunoSEQ multiplex PCR. The table records 10,000 or so clones, 75% to 90% of them present only once. Source material: CD8+ T cells sorted from blood. Source of these receptors: a person between 18 and 30 years old with CD3G deficiency. CDR3s include the opening cysteine and the closing phenylalanine or tryptophan. D genes are given only for firm matches. Clone size is given for some rows only: seen once, a few or many times, or a class if the clone is expanded.

J gene	clone size	D gene	V gene	CDR3 protein	CDR3 DNA
TRBJ2-1	-	-	TRBV28	CASSFTGTRNEQFF	TGTGCCAGCAGTTTTACTGGAACTCGCAATGAGCAGTTCTTC
TRBJ2-7	-	TRBD2	TRBV6-1	CASSVLAGDPYEQYF	TGTGCCAGCAGTGTTCTAGCGGGGGACCCCTACGAGCAGTACTTC
TRBJ1-2	-	TRBD1	TRBV28	CASSSGQGAVGYTF	TGTGCCAGCAGCTCGGGACAGGGGGCCGTAGGCTACACCTTC
TRBJ2-7	-	-	TRBV11-2	CASSLTWSGTYEQYF	TGTGCCAGCAGCCTCACTTGGTCAGGGACCTACGAGCAGTACTTC
TRBJ1-1	-	-	TRBV19	CASSLTGNTEAFF	TGTGCCAGTAGTTTGACAGGGAACACTGAAGCTTTCTTT
TRBJ2-1	-	TRBD1	TRBV6-1	CASSEALGGASYNEQFF	TGTGCCAGCAGTGAAGCCTTAGGGGGCGCATCCTACAATGAGCAGTTCTTC
TRBJ2-3	-	-	TRBV28	CASISIRSSTDTQYF	TGTGCCAGCATATCAATACGATCTAGCACAGATACGCAGTATTTT
TRBJ2-1	-	-	TRBV7-9	CASSLGQNEQFF	TGTGCCAGCAGCTTAGGACAGAATGAGCAGTTCTTC
TRBJ2-1	once	TRBD2	TRBV7-9	CASSGASGRAGFIDEQFF	TGTGCCAGCAGTGGGGCTAGCGGGAGGGCCGGGTTTATCGATGAGCAGTTCTTC
TRBJ2-1	-	TRBD2	TRBV28	CASSSWGGEQFF	TGTGCCAGCAGTTCGTGGGGGGGTGAGCAGTTCTTC
TRBJ2-7	-	-	TRBV6-1	CASSENELAYYEQYF	TGTGCCAGCAGTGAAAATGAACTAGCCTACTACGAGCAGTACTTC
TRBJ1-5	-	-	TRBV4-1	CASSLYPGGSQHF	TGCGCCAGCAGCCTCTACCCGGGGGGGTCCCAGCATTTT
TRBJ1-1	once	-	TRBV10-3	CAGGVTETVGTEAFF	TGTGCGGGGGGGGTAACTGAGACGGTCGGCACTGAAGCTTTCTTT
TRBJ1-1	-	-	TRBV19	CASRGEQPNTEAFF	TGTGCCAGTAGAGGGGAACAGCCGAACACTGAAGCTTTCTTT
TRBJ2-7	few	-	TRBV28	CASSPYPTSSYEQYF	TGTGCCAGCAGTCCCTATCCCACCTCCTCCTACGAGCAGTACTTC
TRBJ2-2	-	-	TRBV6-1	CASGRNTGELFF	TGTGCCAGCGGGCGGAACACCGGGGAGCTGTTTTTT
TRBJ1-1	-	TRBD1	TRBV19	CASSAYGTGISNTEAFF	TGTGCCAGTAGTGCCTACGGGACAGGGATATCTAACACTGAAGCTTTCTTT
TRBJ1-1	-	TRBD1	TRBV11-2	CASSLNRGTEAFF	TGTGCCAGCAGCTTGAACAGGGGCACTGAAGCTTTCTTT
TRBJ2-7	-	-	TRBV28	CASSLASFRYEQYF	TGTGCCAGCAGTTTGGCCAGCTTTCGCTACGAGCAGTACTTC
TRBJ1-2	-	-	TRBV19	CASSIAGGSDYGYTF	TGTGCCAGTAGTATTGCGGGAGGATCGGACTATGGCTACACCTTC
TRBJ1-6	once	-	TRBV6-4	CASSDPLSPGEVSPLHF	TGTGCCAGCAGTGACCCCCTATCGCCAGGGGAGGTTTCACCCCTCCACTTT
TRBJ2-7	-	-	TRBV27	CASSPYRAGEQYF	TGTGCCAGCAGTCCCTACAGGGCTGGGGAGCAGTACTTC
TRBJ2-1	-	-	TRBV28	CASSFSIRGEQFF	TGTGCCAGCAGTTTCTCAATACGGGGGGAGCAGTTCTTC
TRBJ2-2	-	TRBD2	TRBV11-2	CASSPWASGGTGELFF	TGTGCCAGCAGCCCCTGGGCCTCGGGGGGCACCGGGGAGCTGTTTTTT
TRBJ1-1	-	-	TRBV27	CASSLSVGTEAFF	TGTGCCAGCAGTTTATCGGTGGGCACTGAAGCTTTCTTT
TRBJ1-1	-	-	TRBV28	CASSFAARTNTEAFF	TGTGCCAGCAGTTTTGCGGCACGGACGAACACTGAAGCTTTCTTT
TRBJ2-1	-	-	TRBV28	CASALPGSYNEQFF	TGTGCCAGCGCCCTCCCGGGGTCTTACAATGAGCAGTTCTTC
TRBJ1-2	-	-	TRBV4-1	CASSQGRSVGGYTF	TGCGCCAGCAGCCAAGGACGGTCGGTGGGGGGCTACACCTTC
TRBJ2-1	-	TRBD2	TRBV28	CASSSPGLAGIQFF	TGTGCCAGCAGCTCGCCTGGACTAGCGGGAATACAGTTCTTC
TRBJ2-5	-	TRBD2	TRBV5-1	CASSPGLAGAETQYF	TGCGCCAGCAGCCCGGGACTAGCGGGAGCAGAGACCCAGTACTTC
TRBJ2-2	-	-	TRBV19	CASSVTGYTGELFF	TGTGCCAGTAGTGTTACAGGGTACACCGGGGAGCTGTTTTTT
TRBJ1-1	-	-	TRBV6-1	CASTIGPGTEAFF	TGTGCCAGCACAATAGGGCCCGGCACTGAAGCTTTCTTT
TRBJ1-4	-	-	TRBV7-9	CASSLALGATNEKLFF	TGTGCCAGCAGCTTAGCGCTGGGGGCAACTAATGAAAAACTGTTTTTT
TRBJ2-1	-	-	TRBV27	CASSLRGGEQFF	TGTGCCAGCAGTTTACGGGGTGGTGAGCAGTTCTTC
TRBJ2-7	-	TRBD2	TRBV28	CASSTQRDLYEQYF	TGTGCCAGCAGTACTCAGCGGGACCTATACGAGCAGTACTTC
TRBJ1-1	once	-	TRBV6-6	CASSYVGMNTEAFF	TGTGCCAGCAGTTACGTGGGAATGAACACTGAAGCTTTCTTT
TRBJ2-3	-	-	TRBV7-2	CASSLVHDRGGDTQYF	TGTGCCAGCAGCTTAGTCCATGACAGAGGGGGAGATACGCAGTATTTT
TRBJ2-3	-	-	TRBV19	CASSIGGMSTDTQYF	TGTGCCAGTAGTATAGGAGGTATGAGCACAGATACGCAGTATTTT
TRBJ2-7	-	TRBD2	TRBV7-8	CASSLAAGAYEQYF	TGTGCCAGCAGCTTAGCTGCGGGGGCCTACGAGCAGTACTTC
TRBJ2-7	-	-	TRBV6-6	CASSYGGSYEQYF	TGTGCCAGCAGTTACGGGGGTTCCTACGAGCAGTACTTC
TRBJ2-7	-	TRBD1	TRBV28	CASSTGQGRFEQYF	TGTGCCAGCAGTACGGGACAGGGGCGTTTCGAGCAGTACTTC
TRBJ2-1	-	-	TRBV5-1	CASSSPPRNEQFF	TGCGCCAGCAGCTCTCCCCCCAGAAATGAGCAGTTCTTC
TRBJ1-5	-	-	TRBV28	CASHLGAGIAQPQHF	TGTGCCAGCCACCTCGGGGCAGGGATTGCTCAGCCCCAGCATTTT
TRBJ1-2	-	-	TRBV28	CASSPGDSYGYTF	TGTGCCAGCAGTCCTGGAGACAGCTATGGCTACACCTTC
TRBJ2-1	few	-	TRBV28	CASSTVSGLAYNEQFF	TGTGCCAGCAGTACCGTATCGGGCCTAGCCTACAATGAGCAGTTCTTC
TRBJ2-1	-	-	TRBV18	CASSSYGEQFF	TGTGCCAGCTCATCGTACGGTGAGCAGTTCTTC
TRBJ2-7	-	-	TRBV28	CASSPLGGGEQYF	TGTGCCAGCAGTCCCTTAGGCGGCGGGGAGCAGTACTTC
TRBJ2-1	-	TRBD2	TRBV6-1	CASSWTSGTGEQFF	TGTGCCAGCAGTTGGACTAGCGGGACGGGGGAGCAGTTCTTC
TRBJ1-1	few	-	TRBV19	CASSIRAKAEAFF	TGTGCCAGTAGTATCCGAGCGAAGGCGGAAGCTTTCTTT
TRBJ2-7	-	TRBD1	TRBV13	CASSLKTGGNYEQYF	TGTGCCAGCAGCTTAAAGACAGGGGGGAACTACGAGCAGTACTTC
TRBJ2-7	-	-	TRBV6-1	CASSEWRRYEQYF	TGTGCCAGCAGTGAATGGAGGAGATACGAGCAGTACTTC